The 13 T cell receptor beta chains in this list originate from one sample, sequenced in a study of blood T cell repertoires in COVID-19. Assay: immunoSEQ multiplex PCR; the TCRdb copy retains only in-frame clones and omits some. The data show around 300,000 clones, 80% to 90% seen once. Sequenced sample: PBMCs or T cells enriched from blood (not recorded which). Receptors originate from a man aged 30-40 years who had recovered from COVID-19.

The chain combines TRBV19 with TRBJ1-3, with 10 bases matching TRBD1. CDR3 length: 16 residues. Germline assignment: CDR1 LNHDA and CDR2 SQIVND (reference sequence). Trimming took 5 bases from V and 0 from J; bases not matched to a gene: 4. This chain's CDR3 is CASSSTGGPSGNTIYF. CDR3 nucleotide sequence: TGTGCCAGTAGTTCGACAGGGGGCCCCTCTGGAAACACCATATATTTT.

The chain is built from TRBV5-5 and TRBJ2-2; 13 bases are a match to TRBD2. The CDR3 covers 18 residues. Trimming took 3 bases from V and 7 from J; bases not matched to a gene: 12. CDR1 and CDR2 (germline): SGHKS, YYEKEE (reference sequence). The CDR3 region has the DNA TGTGCCAGCAGCTCGGGACTAGCGGGGTTGGTGGTCGGCGGGGAGCTGTTTTTT. Its protein is CASSSGLAGLVVGGELFF.

This clone has a handful of counts. The chain uses TRBV18 and TRBJ2-2; unclear D gene. CDR3 length: 14 amino acids. Germline CDR1 reads KGHSH; CDR2 reads LQKENI. V dropped 2 bases and J dropped 6 bases, with 10 bases sitting between them. In DNA form, the CDR3 reads TGTGCCAGCTCACCAGTGAGTAACGCCGGGGAGCTGTTTTTT. Amino acid sequence: CASSPVSNAGELFF.

This clone was seen only once. This chain connects TRBV18 to TRBJ2-1, with D uncertain. The ends were cut back, 4 bases at V and 5 bases at J, with 24 bases in the middle. The germline CDR1 and CDR2 sequences are KGHSH and LQKENI. The CDR3 length is 18 residues. Here the CDR3 DNA reads TGTGCCAGCTCACAGACTTACTCGATAAATGGAGCAAACAATGAGCAGTTCTTC. Its translation is CASSQTYSINGANNEQFF.

The chain recombines TRBV28 with TRBJ2-7, with a possible D match to TRBD2 (7 bases). V gave up 7 bases and J gave up 3 bases, with 22 bases separating them. The CDR3 is made up of 16 amino acids. In germline, CDR1 is MDHEN, CDR2 SYDVKM. The CDR3 region is CASTLRRGGYLYEQYF. The CDR3 coding sequence is TGTGCCAGCACCTTACGACGCGGGGGCTACCTCTACGAGCAGTACTTC.

This chain uses TRBV2 with TRBJ1-3; D is perhaps TRBD1 (6 bases). The CDR3 runs 15 residues. The germline V and J ends were trimmed by 4 bases and 5 bases, with 15 bases remaining between them. Per germline, CDR1 SNHLY and CDR2 FYNNEI. This CDR3 is CASSVYRADRNTIYF. The CDR3 nucleotides are TGTGCCAGCAGTGTTTACAGGGCCGATAGAAACACCATATATTTT.

In nucleotides, the CDR3 is TGTGCCAGCAGTGAAAGGGGGGATACGCAGTATTTT. It is translated as CASSERGDTQYF. This chain connects TRBV2 to TRBJ2-3; maybe TRBD1 (6 bases). V dropped 2 bases and J dropped 6 bases, with 6 bases sitting between them. The CDR3 spans 12 residues. Germline V gene sequence: CDR1 SNHLY, CDR2 FYNNEI.

This chain connects TRBV24-1 to TRBJ2-1, with 8 bases that match TRBD1. The germline CDR1 and CDR2 sequences are KGHDR and SFDVKD. Losses at the gene ends were 3 bases for V and 4 bases for J; bases not matched to a gene: 4. This CDR3 comprises 15 residues. The CDR3 spells CATSDPGQGYNEQFF. In DNA, the CDR3 is TGTGCCACCAGTGATCCCGGACAGGGATACAATGAGCAGTTCTTC.

This chain joins TRBV10-2 and TRBJ1-3; D might be TRBD1 (5 bases). Germline values: CDR1 WSHSY, CDR2 SAAADI. The CDR3 has 17 amino acids. Trimming took off 6 bases at V and 0 bases at J, with 18 bases between the two ends. The CDR3 DNA follows: TGCGCCAGCAGGCCTTTCGACAGCCTGAGCTCTGGAAACACCATATATTTT. It codes for CASRPFDSLSSGNTIYF.

V is TRBV4-1 and J is TRBJ1-5; no definite D call. V was pared by 0 bases and J by 0 bases, with 9 bases between. The germline CDR1 and CDR2 sequences are MGHRA and YSYEKL. The CDR3 sequence is 16 residues long. This chain's CDR3 is CASSQDQDYSNQPQHF. The CDR3 coding sequence is TGCGCCAGCAGCCAAGACCAGGACTATAGCAATCAGCCCCAGCATTTT.

The V gene is TRBV10-3, the J gene TRBJ2-7, with 7 bases matching TRBD1. The CDR3 has 12 residues. V lost 9 bases and J lost 7; bases outside the gene matches: 9. Germline CDR1 reads ENHRY; CDR2 reads SYGVKD. In DNA form, the CDR3 reads TGTGCCATTACGACAGGGCAGGGTGAGCAGTACTTC. Its translation: CAITTGQGEQYF.

This clone appeared once. The V call is TRBV19, the J call TRBJ2-7; 8 nucleotides align to TRBD1. Germline V CDR1 and CDR2: LNHDA, SQIVND (reference sequence). V gave up 0 bases and J gave up 3 bases; unmatched junction bases: 4. CDR3 length: 15 residues. CDR3 nucleotides: TGTGCCAGTAGTATAGACGGCAGGGGGCTCTACGAGCAGTACTTC. This translates into CASSIDGRGLYEQYF.

This CDR3 is CASRQQDQPQHF. CDR3 sequence (DNA): TGTGCCAGCCGGCAACAGGATCAGCCCCAGCATTTT. The V gene is TRBV2, the J gene TRBJ1-5; D is perhaps TRBD1 (5 bases). The germline V and J ends were trimmed by 8 bases and 5 bases, with 10 bases remaining between them. The V gene's germline CDR1 is SNHLY and CDR2 FYNNEI. The CDR3 has 12 amino acids.